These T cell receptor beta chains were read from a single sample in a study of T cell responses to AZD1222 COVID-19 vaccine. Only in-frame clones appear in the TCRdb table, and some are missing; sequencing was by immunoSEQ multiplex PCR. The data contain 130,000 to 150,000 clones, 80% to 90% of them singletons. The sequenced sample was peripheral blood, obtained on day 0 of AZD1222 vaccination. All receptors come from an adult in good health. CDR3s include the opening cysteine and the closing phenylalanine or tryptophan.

CASSPTAYEQYF | 12 | TRBV11-3
CATSRTTGNEQYF | 13 | TRBV15
CASSGDGANYGYTF | 14 | TRBV19
CASSIRLEGYNEQFF | 15 | TRBV19
CASSEVQPSAYGYTF | 15 | TRBV6-1
CASSLGGGWSYEQYF | 15 | TRBV28
CSVKGFGGELFF | 12 | TRBV29-1
CAISEYGQSNQPQHF | 15 | TRBV10-3
CASRTVGITGAATGFYEKLFF | 21 | TRBV27
CASSGGQPRNYGYTF | 15 | TRBV5-1
CASSYSIGGSGYTF | 14 | TRBV6-6
CASRFRDQPQHF | 12 | TRBV19